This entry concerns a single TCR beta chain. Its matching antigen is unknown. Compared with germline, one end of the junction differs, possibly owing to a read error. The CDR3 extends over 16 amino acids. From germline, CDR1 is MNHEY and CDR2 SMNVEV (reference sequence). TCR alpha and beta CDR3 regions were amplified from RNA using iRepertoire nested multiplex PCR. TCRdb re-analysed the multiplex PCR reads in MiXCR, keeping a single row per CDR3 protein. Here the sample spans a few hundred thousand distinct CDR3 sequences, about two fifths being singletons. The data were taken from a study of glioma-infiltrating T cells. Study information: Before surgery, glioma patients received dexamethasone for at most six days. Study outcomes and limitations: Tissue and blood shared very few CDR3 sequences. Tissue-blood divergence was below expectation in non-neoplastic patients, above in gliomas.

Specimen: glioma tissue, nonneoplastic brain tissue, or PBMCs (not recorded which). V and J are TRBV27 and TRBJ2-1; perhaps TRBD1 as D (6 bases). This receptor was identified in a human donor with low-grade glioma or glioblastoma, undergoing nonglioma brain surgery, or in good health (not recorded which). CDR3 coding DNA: TGTGCCAGCAGTACCGTAACAGGGTTCTCCTACAATGAGCAGCTCTTC. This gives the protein CASSTVTGFSYNEQLF.